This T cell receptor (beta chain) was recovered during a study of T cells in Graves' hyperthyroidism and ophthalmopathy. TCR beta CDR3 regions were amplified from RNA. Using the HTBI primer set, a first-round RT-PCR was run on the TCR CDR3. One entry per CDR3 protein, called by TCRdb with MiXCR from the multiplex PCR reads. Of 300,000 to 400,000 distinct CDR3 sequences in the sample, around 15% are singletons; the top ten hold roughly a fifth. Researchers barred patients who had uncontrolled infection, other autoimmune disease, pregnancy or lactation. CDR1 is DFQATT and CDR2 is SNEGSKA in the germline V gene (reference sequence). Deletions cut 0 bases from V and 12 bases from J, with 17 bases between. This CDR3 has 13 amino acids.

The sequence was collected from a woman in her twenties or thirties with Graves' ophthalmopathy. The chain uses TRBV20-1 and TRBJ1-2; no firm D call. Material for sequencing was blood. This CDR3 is CSARDEGRPVHTF. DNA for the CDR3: TGCAGTGCTAGAGATGAGGGCAGGCCTGTTCACACCTTC.